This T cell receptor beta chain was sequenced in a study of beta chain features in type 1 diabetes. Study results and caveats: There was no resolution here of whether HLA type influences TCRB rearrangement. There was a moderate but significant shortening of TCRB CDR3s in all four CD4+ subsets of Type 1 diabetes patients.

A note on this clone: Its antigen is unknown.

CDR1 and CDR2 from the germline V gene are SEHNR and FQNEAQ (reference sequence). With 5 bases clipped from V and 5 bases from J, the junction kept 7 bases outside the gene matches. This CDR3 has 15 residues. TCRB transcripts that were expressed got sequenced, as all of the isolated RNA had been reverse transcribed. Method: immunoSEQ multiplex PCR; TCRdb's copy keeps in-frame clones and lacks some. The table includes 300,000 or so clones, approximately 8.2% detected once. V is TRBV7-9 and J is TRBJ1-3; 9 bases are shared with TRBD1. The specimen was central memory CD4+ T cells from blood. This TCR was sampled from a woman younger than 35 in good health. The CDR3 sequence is CASSPGTGTRNTIYF. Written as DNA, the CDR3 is TGTGCCAGCAGCCCCGGGACAGGGACGAGAAACACCATATATTTT.